One and the same sample provided the 8 T cell receptor beta chains below, sequenced in a study of OX40 agonist ivuxolimab in advanced cancers. Sequencing used immunoSEQ multiplex PCR; TCRdb keeps in-frame clones, though not all of them. This table holds tens of thousands of clones, approximately 86% found once. Source: CD4+ or CD8+ T cells sorted from blood, taken in a trial of the OX40 agonist ivuxolimab. These receptor sequences come from an adult with an advanced solid tumor such as melanoma, head and neck, liver or kidney cancer.

In its sample, this clone was seen a few times. The gene calls are TRBV15 and TRBJ2-5; TRBD2 matches 7 bases. Germline CDR1 reads LNHNV; CDR2 reads YYDKDF (reference sequence). With V trimmed by 7 bases and J by 3 bases, 8 bases remained unmatched. The CDR3 is 14 residues long. CDR3 nucleotides: TGTGCCACCACTAGGGGAGGGAACGAAGAGACCCAGTACTTC. Protein: CATTRGGNEETQYF.

The rearrangement uses TRBV10-2 and TRBJ1-1; D remains ambiguous. Trimming removed 1 base at V and 3 bases at J, with 9 bases between. The CDR3 runs to 14 residues. The germline V gene has CDR1 WSHSY and CDR2 SAAADI. In nucleotides, the CDR3 is TGCGCCAGCAGTGAGTTTTCCCTCGACACTGAAGCTTTCTTT. This sequence encodes CASSEFSLDTEAFF.

This chain joins TRBV4-3 and TRBJ2-1; perhaps TRBD2 as D (6 bases). The germline V gene has CDR1 LGHNA and CDR2 YSLEER. V lost 4 bases, J lost 9 bases, and 13 bases lay in between. This CDR3 is built from 13 residues. The CDR3 region is CASSPIREVEQFF. CDR3 in DNA: TGCGCCAGCAGCCCTATAAGGGAGGTTGAGCAGTTCTTC.

This chain joins TRBV18 and TRBJ1-1; 7 nucleotides agree with TRBD1. J was trimmed by 7 bases and V by 3 bases; bases with no gene match: 14. The CDR3 consists of 16 residues. Germline CDR1 KGHSH, CDR2 LQKENI. CDR3 DNA: TGTGCCAGCTCACCCTCGCAAGGGGGCGGAAGGGGTGAAGCTTTCTTT. It codes for CASSPSQGGGRGEAFF.

V gene TRBV18 combines with J gene TRBJ1-2; the match to TRBD1 covers 7 bases. The germline CDR1 and CDR2 sequences are KGHSH and LQKENI. CDR3 length equals 15 residues. The V and J ends lost 4 bases and 2 bases, in that order; junction bases with no gene match: 7. The CDR3 sequence is CASSLSGQENYGYTF. Here the CDR3 DNA reads TGTGCCAGCTCACTGAGCGGACAGGAGAACTATGGCTACACCTTC.

This clone appeared once. The chain joins TRBV28 to TRBJ2-7; D is unclear. CDR1 and CDR2 from the germline V gene are MDHEN and SYDVKM. CDR3 length: 11 residues. V was trimmed by 2 bases and J by 8 bases, leaving 7 bases between them. Here the CDR3 reads CASSLQTKQYF. The CDR3 DNA reads as TGTGCCAGCAGTTTACAGACCAAGCAGTACTTC.

The chain recombines TRBV5-1 with TRBJ1-2; possible D gene TRBD1, 6 bases. The germline gives CDR1 SGHRS, CDR2 YFSETQ. The V end was cut by 5 bases, the J end by 7 bases, with 15 bases between. The CDR3 is made up of 13 amino acids. The CDR3 DNA is TGCGCCAGCAGGGGGGACAATGGTGCTGGCTACACCTTC. Translated, it gives CASRGDNGAGYTF.

By sample fraction, this clone is medium-sized (0.01 to 0.1%). V usage is TRBV6-1 and J usage is TRBJ1-1; D is undetermined. The length of the CDR3 is 15 residues. CDR1 and CDR2 from the germline V gene are MNHNS and SASEGT. V gave up 2 bases and J gave up 8 bases, with 18 bases separating them. The CDR3 DNA is TGTGCCAGCAGTGAAACGACCGCAGATGATAAGGAAGCTTTCTTT. Translating it yields CASSETTADDKEAFF.